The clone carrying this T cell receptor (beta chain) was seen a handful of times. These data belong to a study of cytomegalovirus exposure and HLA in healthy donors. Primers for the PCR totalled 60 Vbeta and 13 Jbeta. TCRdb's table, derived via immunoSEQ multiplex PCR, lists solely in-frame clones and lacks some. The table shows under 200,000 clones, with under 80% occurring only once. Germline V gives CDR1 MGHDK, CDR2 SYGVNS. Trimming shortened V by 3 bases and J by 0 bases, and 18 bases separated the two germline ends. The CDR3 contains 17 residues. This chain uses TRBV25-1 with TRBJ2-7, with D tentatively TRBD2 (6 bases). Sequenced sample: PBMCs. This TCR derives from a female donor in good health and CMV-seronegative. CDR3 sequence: CASSERKGLLSSYEQYF. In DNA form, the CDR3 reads TGTGCCAGCAGTGAGAGGAAGGGACTGTTGAGCTCCTACGAGCAGTACTTC.